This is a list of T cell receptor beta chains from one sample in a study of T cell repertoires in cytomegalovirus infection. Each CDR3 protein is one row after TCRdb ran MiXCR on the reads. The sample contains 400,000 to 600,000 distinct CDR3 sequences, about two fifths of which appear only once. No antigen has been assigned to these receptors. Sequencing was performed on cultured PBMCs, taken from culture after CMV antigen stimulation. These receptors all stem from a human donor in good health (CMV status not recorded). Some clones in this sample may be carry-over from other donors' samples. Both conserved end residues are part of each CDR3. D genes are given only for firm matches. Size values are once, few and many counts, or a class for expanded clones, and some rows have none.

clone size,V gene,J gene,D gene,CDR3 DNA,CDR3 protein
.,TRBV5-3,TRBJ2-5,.,TGTGCCAGCAGCTTGGCAGTGGGGCCACAAGAGACCCAGTACTTC,CASSLAVGPQETQYF
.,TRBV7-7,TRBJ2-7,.,TGTGCCAGCAGCTTAGGAGGGGCAGTGCCTACCTACGAGCAGTACTTC,CASSLGGAVPTYEQYF
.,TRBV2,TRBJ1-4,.,TGTGCCAGCAGTTCGGTGACTACTAATGAAAAACTGTTTTTT,CASSSVTTNEKLFF
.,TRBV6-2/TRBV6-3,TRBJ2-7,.,TGTGCCAGCAGTCTAACCTTGGGGGGACTTACCTCCTACGAGCAGTACTTC,CASSLTLGGLTSYEQYF
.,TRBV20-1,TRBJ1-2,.,TGCAGTGCTGAAAGGGGGGACTCAGGATGGGGCTACACCTTC,CSAERGDSGWGYTF
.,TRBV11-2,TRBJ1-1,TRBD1,TGTGCCAGCAGCAAAGGACAGGGCATGAACACTGAAGCTTTCTTT,CASSKGQGMNTEAFF
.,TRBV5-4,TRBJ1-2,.,TGTGCCAGCAGCGCCGGGACGGGCTACTATGGCTACACCTTC,CASSAGTGYYGYTF
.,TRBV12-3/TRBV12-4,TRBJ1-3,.,TGTGCCAGCAGTCTACAACCCAACAGATTCTATGAAAACACCATATATTTT,CASSLQPNRFYENTIYF
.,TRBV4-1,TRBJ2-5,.,TGCGCCAGCAGCCTGTCGGAGTACCAAGAGACCCAGTACTTC,CASSLSEYQETQYF
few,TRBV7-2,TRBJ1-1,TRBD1,TGTGCCAGCAGACTAAGGACAGGGAACACTGAAGCTTTCTTT,CASRLRTGNTEAFF
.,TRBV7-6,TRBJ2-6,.,TGTGCCAGCACCCCCGGACCCCCCGGGACCTCTGGGGCCAACGTCCTGACTTTC,CASTPGPPGTSGANVLTF
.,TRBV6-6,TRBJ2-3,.,TGTGCCAGCGTCCCGACAAGACCTCTAACAGATACGCAGTATTTT,CASVPTRPLTDTQYF
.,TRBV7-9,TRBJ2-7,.,TGTGCCAGCAGCCCCCTGGGGGAGCAGTACTTC,CASSPLGEQYF
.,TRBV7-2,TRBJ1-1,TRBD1,TGTGCCAGCAGCTTAGACAGGGGGCGGGAAGCTTTCTTT,CASSLDRGREAFF
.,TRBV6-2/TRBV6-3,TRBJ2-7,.,TGTGCCAGCAGTGGCCCGGGACTCAAGTACGAGCAGTACTTC,CASSGPGLKYEQYF
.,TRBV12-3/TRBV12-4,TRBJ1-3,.,TGTGCCAGCAGTTTACTATTTGGGACTGGAAACACCATATATTTT,CASSLLFGTGNTIYF
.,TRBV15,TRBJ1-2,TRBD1,TGTGCCACCAACGCACACAGGGGCCCTAACTATGGCTACACCTTC,CATNAHRGPNYGYTF
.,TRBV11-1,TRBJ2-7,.,TGTGCCAGCAGCCAACGGCGTTTTGCCTACGAGCAGTACTTC,CASSQRRFAYEQYF
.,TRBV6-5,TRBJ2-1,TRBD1,TGTGCCAGCAGTCCCAACAGACAGGGGCCCATGGGGTTCTTC,CASSPNRQGPMGFF
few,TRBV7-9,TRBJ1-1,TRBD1,TGTGCCAGCAGCTTAGTCCCGCAGGGGGTTTTACCCCCCTTGAACACTGAAGCTTTCTTT,CASSLVPQGVLPPLNTEAFF
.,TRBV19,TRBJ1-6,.,TGTGCCAGTAGAGGATCTCTGAGGAGCTCCTATAATTCACCCCTCCACTTT,CASRGSLRSSYNSPLHF
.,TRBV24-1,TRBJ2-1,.,TGTGCCACCAGTGATTCGAAGGGCTACTACAATGAGCAGTTCTTC,CATSDSKGYYNEQFF
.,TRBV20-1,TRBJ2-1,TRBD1,TGCAGTGCTAGAGATTCCTCCGGGACAGGGGACAATGAGCAGTTCTTC,CSARDSSGTGDNEQFF
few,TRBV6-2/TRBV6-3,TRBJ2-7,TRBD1,TGTGCCAGCCACCCGGGACAGGGGCTGTACGAGCAGTACTTC,CASHPGQGLYEQYF
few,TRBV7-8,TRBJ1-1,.,TGTGCCAGCAGCTTGGCAGGGGTGGGGAACACTGAAGCTTTCTTT,CASSLAGVGNTEAFF
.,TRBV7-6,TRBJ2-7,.,TGTGCCAGCAGCCCCCCCGGCACGGGTATCGAGCAGTACTTC,CASSPPGTGIEQYF
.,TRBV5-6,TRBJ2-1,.,TGTGCCAGCAGCTGGGGGGGGGCCTCCTCCTACAATGAGCAGTTCTTC,CASSWGGASSYNEQFF
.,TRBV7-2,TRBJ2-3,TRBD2,TGTGCCAGCAGCACACCTAGCGGAGGGGGCACAGATACGCAGTATTTT,CASSTPSGGGTDTQYF
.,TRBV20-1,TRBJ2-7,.,TGCAGTGCTCGTCCCGGACCAAGCTACGAGCAGTACTTC,CSARPGPSYEQYF
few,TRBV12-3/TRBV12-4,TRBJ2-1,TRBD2,TGTGCCAGCAGTCCGACTAGCGGGAGGGCCGGGAATGAGCAGTTCTTC,CASSPTSGRAGNEQFF
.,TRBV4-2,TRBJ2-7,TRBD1,TGTGCCAGCAGCCATCTCCCCACTCCGGGACAGGGGGTGACAACCTACGAGCAGTACTTC,CASSHLPTPGQGVTTYEQYF
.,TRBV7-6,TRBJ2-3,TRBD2,TGTGCCAGCAGCTTCACAGGCGGGGGGGCCGTTCTGGATACGCAGTATTTT,CASSFTGGGAVLDTQYF
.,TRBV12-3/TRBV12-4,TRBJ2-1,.,TGTGCCAGCAGGCCACCGGAGGGGGGCTCCTACAATGAGCAGTTCTTC,CASRPPEGGSYNEQFF
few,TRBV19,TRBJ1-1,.,TGTGCCAGTAGTATTCCACGGACCTCGGACACTGAAGCTTTCTTT,CASSIPRTSDTEAFF
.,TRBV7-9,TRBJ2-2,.,TGTGCCAGCAGCTTAGCGCCTAGCGCCGGGGAGCTGTTTTTT,CASSLAPSAGELFF
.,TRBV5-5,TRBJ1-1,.,TGTGCCAGCAGCTTGGCGGGGAGGTTAACTGAAGCTTTCTTT,CASSLAGRLTEAFF
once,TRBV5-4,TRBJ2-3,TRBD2,TGTGCCAGCAGCCACGGGGGACTAGCGGGGGTCACAGATACGCAGTATTTT,CASSHGGLAGVTDTQYF
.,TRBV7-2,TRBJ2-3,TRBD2,TGTGCCAGCAGCCTCCTAGCGGGAGATGTAGATACGCAGTATTTT,CASSLLAGDVDTQYF
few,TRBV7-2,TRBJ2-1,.,TGTGCCAGCAGCTTAAGAGGGCTGAATCTAGTTAATGAGCAGTTCTTC,CASSLRGLNLVNEQFF
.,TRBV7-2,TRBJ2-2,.,TGTGCCAGCAGTCCGGGACAATTCACCGGGGAGCTGTTTTTT,CASSPGQFTGELFF
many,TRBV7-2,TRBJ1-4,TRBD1,TGTGCCAGCAGCTCGACAGGGGGGCATGAAAAACTGTTTTTT,CASSSTGGHEKLFF
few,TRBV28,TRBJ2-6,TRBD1,TGTGCCTCCCACTCACAGGGGACCTCTGGGGCCAACGTCCTGACTTTC,CASHSQGTSGANVLTF
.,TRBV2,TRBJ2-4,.,TGTGCCAGCAGGCCCCCTAGGGCCAAAAACATTCAGTACTTC,CASRPPRAKNIQYF
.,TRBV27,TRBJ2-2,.,TGTGCCAGAATAGTCATAGCGGTGAACACCGGGGAGCTGTTTTTT,CARIVIAVNTGELFF
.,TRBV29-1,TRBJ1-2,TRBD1,TGCAGCGTTCGGGACAGCGGGTACCGCGGCTATGGCTACACCTTC,CSVRDSGYRGYGYTF
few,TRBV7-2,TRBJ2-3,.,TGTGCCAGCAGCTTAGAGGTAGATACGCAGTATTTT,CASSLEVDTQYF
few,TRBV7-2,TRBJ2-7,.,TGTGCCAGCAGCCCCTCCAGGGAGTCCTACGAGCAGTACTTC,CASSPSRESYEQYF
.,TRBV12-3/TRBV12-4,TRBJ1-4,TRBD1,TGTGCCAGCAGCTGGGACAGGGTAATAGAGGCTAATGAAAAACTGTTTTTT,CASSWDRVIEANEKLFF
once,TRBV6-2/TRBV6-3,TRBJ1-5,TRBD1,TGTGCCAGCAGTACGACAGGGACCGCCTTTGGGAAGCAGCCCCAGCATTTT,CASSTTGTAFGKQPQHF
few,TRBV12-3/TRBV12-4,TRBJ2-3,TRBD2,TGTGCCAGCAGTTCGCTAGCGGGCCATAATACGCAGTATTTT,CASSSLAGHNTQYF
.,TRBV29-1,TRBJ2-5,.,TGCAGCGTTGAAAGGGCGGCAGGGGTCGAGACCCAGTACTTC,CSVERAAGVETQYF
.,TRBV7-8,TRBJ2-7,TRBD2,TGTGCCGGGGCGACTAGCGGGACGGGAGAGCAGTACTTC,CAGATSGTGEQYF
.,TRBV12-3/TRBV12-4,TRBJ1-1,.,TGTGCCAGCAGTGCCCTGGGGGGGGGGAACACTGAAGCTTTCTTT,CASSALGGGNTEAFF
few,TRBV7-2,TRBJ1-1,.,TGTGCCAGCAGCTGGCAGGGCCTCACTGAAGCTTTCTTT,CASSWQGLTEAFF
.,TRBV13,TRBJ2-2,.,TGCGCCAGCAGCCCGGAAGGGACTTCGAACACCGGGGAGCTGTTTTTT,CASSPEGTSNTGELFF
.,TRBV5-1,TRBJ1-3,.,TGCGCCAGCAGCTTCAGTTTCTCTCCTGGAAACACCATATATTTT,CASSFSFSPGNTIYF